The 26 T cell receptor beta chains given below trace back to one sample, sequenced in a study of T cell changes during pregnancy in multiple sclerosis. The data were produced by immunoSEQ multiplex PCR, yet TCRdb's version contains in-frame clones alone and is incomplete. The sample lists just over 50,000 clones; 80% to 95% were seen once. Here the sequenced sample was CD4+ T cells from peripheral blood mononuclear cells, taken after pregnancy. These receptors were obtained from a female donor with multiple sclerosis, enrolled in a pregnancy study.

This clone was counted a single time. The rearrangement joins TRBV19 to TRBJ2-3; 13 bases line up with TRBD2. Germline lookup yields CDR1 LNHDA and CDR2 SQIVND (reference sequence). V gave up 5 bases and J gave up 0 bases; unmatched junction bases: 8. The CDR3 runs to 18 residues. Written as DNA, the CDR3 is TGTGCCAGTAGTGCCTGGACTAGCGGGAGAGTAAGCACAGATACGCAGTATTTT. Protein sequence: CASSAWTSGRVSTDTQYF.

The chain joins TRBV11-2 to TRBJ1-1; D unresolved. CDR3 length equals 12 residues. CDR1 and CDR2 from the germline V gene are SGHAT and FQNNGV. Trimming took off 2 bases at V and 7 bases at J, with 8 bases between the two ends. DNA of the CDR3: TGTGCCAGCAGCTTACAGTGGAGTGAAGCTTTCTTT. Translating it yields CASSLQWSEAFF. The full variable domain, in which reference TRBV11-2 and TRBJ1-1 provide the parts outside the CDR3, is EAGVAQSPRYKIIEKRQSVAFWCNPISGHATLYWYQQILGQGPKLLIQFQNNGVVDDSQLPKDRFSAERLKGVDSTLKIQPAKLEDSAVYLCASSLQWSEAFFGQGTRLTVV.

The chain combines TRBV11-2 with TRBJ1-3; 10 bases align to TRBD1. CDR1 SGHAT and CDR2 FQNNGV come from the germline V gene. The ends lost 6 bases at V and 4 bases at J; junction bases unmatched: 3. This CDR3 spans 14 amino acids. CDR3 sequence (DNA): TGTGCCAGCAGGTTGACAGGGGGCGGAAACACCATATATTTT. Translated: CASRLTGGGNTIYF.

This chain joins TRBV7-2 and TRBJ2-2, with 10 bases matching TRBD2. In germline, CDR1 is SGHTA, CDR2 FQGNSA. The CDR3 extends over 15 amino acids. After removal of 5 bases from V and 9 bases from J, the junction contained 9 bases not matched to a gene. The CDR3 nucleotides read TGTGCCAGCAGCCCCGAAACTAGCGGGATCCGGGAGCTGTTTTTT. As protein: CASSPETSGIRELFF.

The chain uses TRBV11-2 and TRBJ2-7; 7 nucleotides line up with TRBD2. Germline V gene data show CDR1 as SGHAT and CDR2 as FQNNGV. The CDR3 consists of 14 residues. With 8 bases clipped from V and 4 bases from J, the junction kept 11 bases outside the gene matches. The DNA for the CDR3 is TGTGCCAGCGAAACCGGGACTACGAGTTACGAGCAGTACTTC. Protein product: CASETGTTSYEQYF. Together with reference TRBV11-2 and TRBJ2-7, the CDR3 gives the full variable domain: EAGVAQSPRYKIIEKRQSVAFWCNPISGHATLYWYQQILGQGPKLLIQFQNNGVVDDSQLPKDRFSAERLKGVDSTLKIQPAKLEDSAVYLCASETGTTSYEQYFGPGTRLTVT.

This rearrangement joins TRBV27 to TRBJ2-7; D possibly corresponds to TRBD2 (6 bases). V lost 3 bases, J lost 4 bases, and 16 bases lay in between. The length of the CDR3 is 15 residues. Germline loops: CDR1 MNHEY, CDR2 SMNVEV (reference sequence). DNA of the CDR3: TGTGCCAGCAGTTTTCTCCCCGGGAGTAGATACGAGCAGTACTTC. Its translation is CASSFLPGSRYEQYF.

The chain has TRBV11-3 and TRBJ2-7; D may be TRBD2 (5 bases). Germline V gene data show CDR1 as SGHNT and CDR2 as YENEEA. The CDR3 contains 12 residues. V was trimmed by 4 bases and J by 7 bases, leaving 11 bases between them. CDR3: CASSYGLGEQYF. CDR3 coding DNA: TGTGCCAGCAGCTACGGACTGGGGGAGCAGTACTTC.

The sample holds one count of this clone. This chain uses TRBV25-1 with TRBJ1-2; 10 nucleotides match TRBD1. CDR1 and CDR2 from the germline V gene are MGHDK and SYGVNS. Germline trimming cut 3 bases from V and 7 bases from J; bases unmatched to any gene: 8. This CDR3 is 15 amino acids long. CDR3 sequence (DNA): TGTGCCAGCAGTGAGCTCGACCGGGACAGGGGTGGCTACACCTTC. It specifies CASSELDRDRGGYTF.

This chain links TRBV19 with TRBJ1-2; 8 nucleotides line up with TRBD1. Germline assignment: CDR1 LNHDA and CDR2 SQIVND (reference sequence). V lost 5 bases and J lost 7; bases outside the gene matches: 9. CDR3 size: 14 residues. The CDR3 is CASSPPQGAGGYTF. The CDR3 bases are TGTGCCAGTAGTCCCCCGCAGGGGGCGGGTGGCTACACCTTC.

V is TRBV6-1 and J is TRBJ2-2; TRBD2 might be the D (6 bases). The CDR3 consists of 15 residues. Germline V gene lookup returns CDR1 MNHNS and CDR2 SASEGT. Trimming pared 3 bases from V and 1 base from J, leaving 9 bases between. The CDR3 region is CASSDLALNTGELFF. The CDR3 DNA reads as TGTGCCAGCAGTGATCTAGCGCTGAACACCGGGGAGCTGTTTTTT.

This clone came up once. The gene calls are TRBV5-4 and TRBJ1-1, with 8 bases aligning to TRBD1. V was pared by 9 bases and J by 0 bases, with 4 bases of the junction left unmatched. This CDR3 spans 13 amino acids. Looked up from germline, CDR1 is SGHNT and CDR2 is YYREEE (reference sequence). The CDR3 spells CATQGAVNTEAFF. The CDR3 region has the DNA TGTGCCACCCAGGGGGCGGTGAACACTGAAGCTTTCTTT.

The rearrangement links TRBV7-9 to TRBJ1-4; D perhaps matches TRBD1 (6 bases). V lost 5 bases to trimming and J lost 8 bases, with 15 bases between them. The V gene's germline CDR1 is SEHNR and CDR2 FQNEAQ (reference sequence). The CDR3 totals 14 residues. This chain's CDR3 is CASSQYRDEEKLFF. The DNA of the CDR3 is TGTGCCAGCAGCCAATACAGGGACGAGGAAAAACTGTTTTTT.

This chain joins TRBV2 and TRBJ2-2; no clear D gene. V was trimmed by 4 bases and J by 6 bases, leaving 15 bases between them. Per germline, CDR1 SNHLY and CDR2 FYNNEI. This CDR3 comprises 15 residues. The CDR3 region is CASSGPFLGAGELFF. CDR3 coding DNA: TGTGCCAGCAGTGGACCATTCCTAGGAGCCGGGGAGCTGTTTTTT.

The gene calls are TRBV4-2 and TRBJ2-3; TRBD2 matches 7 bases. This CDR3 is built from 16 residues. Germline V CDR1 and CDR2: LGHNA, YNFKEQ. The trim removed 0 bases at V and 3 bases at J, leaving 6 bases unmatched. The CDR3 reads CASSQDRSRETDTQYF. In DNA, the CDR3 is TGTGCCAGCAGCCAAGATCGTTCGCGGGAGACAGATACGCAGTATTTT.

CDR3 in DNA: TGTGCCAGCAGAACGGGATTCTCTGGAAACACCATATATTTT. It translates to CASRTGFSGNTIYF. The chain carries TRBV28 and TRBJ1-3, with D unresolved. The CDR3 runs to 14 residues. Trimming took off 6 bases at V and 0 bases at J, with 9 bases between the two ends. Germline loops: CDR1 MDHEN, CDR2 SYDVKM.

V is TRBV9 and J is TRBJ1-1; no clear D gene. V gave up 0 bases and J gave up 3 bases, with 18 bases separating them. The CDR3 is 17 residues long. The germline V gene encodes CDR1 SGDLS and CDR2 YYNGEE. The CDR3 here is CASSVAGGVGVDTEAFF. CDR3 DNA sequence: TGTGCCAGCAGCGTAGCGGGCGGGGTTGGAGTTGACACTGAAGCTTTCTTT.

This chain joins TRBV5-4 and TRBJ2-1; 11 nucleotides match TRBD2. The CDR3 consists of 15 residues. Looked up from germline, CDR1 is SGHNT and CDR2 is YYREEE (reference sequence). Unmatched junction bases numbered 6, after V lost 7 bases and J lost 3 bases. CDR3 nucleotides: TGTGCCAGCGCGACTAGCGGGAACATCTACAATGAGCAGTTCTTC. Translating gives CASATSGNIYNEQFF.

Details on this clone: The junction departs from the called germline gene at one end, perhaps through a read error. This CDR3 reads CASSDPGLAEVGSANF. The CDR3 DNA follows: TGTGCCAGCAGTGATCCGGGACTAGCGGAAGTTGGGTCCGCGAACTTC. V is TRBV2 and J is TRBJ2-5; 11 bases line up with TRBD2. Germline V gene sequence: CDR1 SNHLY, CDR2 FYNNEI. This CDR3 is built from 16 residues.

The gene calls are TRBV7-8 and TRBJ1-5, with 7 bases aligning to TRBD1. CDR1 is SGHVS and CDR2 is FQNEAQ in the germline V gene. The CDR3 spans 17 residues. J was trimmed by 6 bases and V by 0 bases; bases with no gene match: 11. The DNA of the CDR3 is TGTGCCAGCAGCTTAGCTTCCCGACAGGGACGGCGTCAGCCCCAGCATTTT. Amino acid sequence: CASSLASRQGRRQPQHF.

The chain employs TRBV5-1 and TRBJ2-7, with 8 bases identical to TRBD1. The CDR3 consists of 15 residues. Trimming took 0 bases from V and 6 from J; bases not matched to a gene: 8. Germline values: CDR1 SGHRS, CDR2 YFSETQ. In nucleotides, the CDR3 is TGCGCCAGCAGCTTGGAAGGGACAGGTTTTTTCGAGCAGTACTTC. Its protein is CASSLEGTGFFEQYF.

The chain couples TRBV9 to TRBJ1-2, with 9 nucleotides matching TRBD1. Germline CDR1 is SGDLS and CDR2 is YYNGEE. The CDR3 contains 15 residues. V lost 0 bases, J lost 4 bases, and 4 bases stayed unmatched. The CDR3 loop reads CASSVGGTGIYGYTF. The CDR3 coding sequence is TGTGCCAGCAGCGTAGGCGGGACAGGGATCTATGGCTACACCTTC.

The DNA of the CDR3 is TGTGCCAGCAGCGCCGTACCGAGCCTCTCGAACACTGAAGCTTTCTTT. It codes for CASSAVPSLSNTEAFF. The gene calls are TRBV9 and TRBJ1-1; no clear D gene. The length of the CDR3 is 16 residues. Trimming left V 3 bases short and J 1 base short, with 16 bases between. CDR1 SGDLS and CDR2 YYNGEE come from the germline V gene. The full variable domain, rest sourced from reference TRBV9 and TRBJ1-1, is DSGVTQTPKHLITATGQRVTLRCSPRSGDLSVYWYQQSLDQGLQFLIQYYNGEERAKGNILERFSAQQFPDLHSELNLSSLELGDSALYFCASSAVPSLSNTEAFFGQGTRLTVV.

The chain joins TRBV19 to TRBJ2-7; 8 positions agree with TRBD2. The CDR3 covers 14 residues. J was trimmed by 6 bases and V by 6 bases; bases with no gene match: 10. Germline lookup yields CDR1 LNHDA and CDR2 SQIVND (reference sequence). CDR3 in DNA: TGTGCCAGTAGGATGAGGCGGGGGGCGGTCGAGCAGTACTTC. Its protein product is CASRMRRGAVEQYF.

This rearrangement joins TRBV6-6 to TRBJ2-7; no definite D call. Looked up from germline, CDR1 is MNHNY and CDR2 is SVGAGI (reference sequence). The ends were cut back, 8 bases at V and 0 bases at J, with 14 bases in the middle. The CDR3 covers 14 residues. CDR3 nucleotide sequence: TGTGCCAGCGGAAGTAACTGGAGCTCCTACGAGCAGTACTTC. It translates to CASGSNWSSYEQYF.

The chain links TRBV6-6 to TRBJ2-7; 9 bases fit TRBD2. CDR3 length: 15 residues. Germline V gives CDR1 MNHNY, CDR2 SVGAGI (reference sequence). The trim removed 5 bases at V and 3 bases at J, leaving 8 bases unmatched. Here the CDR3 reads CASSPAGGGVYEQYF. The CDR3 DNA follows: TGTGCCAGCAGTCCGGCGGGGGGGGGAGTCTACGAGCAGTACTTC.

This clone was counted once. The rearrangement uses TRBV19 and TRBJ1-1; the D is unclear. The CDR3 is 15 residues long. CDR1 is LNHDA and CDR2 is SQIVND in the germline V gene (reference sequence). V was clipped by 3 bases and J by 0 bases, with 11 bases between them. CDR3 sequence reads: CASSIWAVMNTEAFF. CDR3 nucleotide sequence: TGTGCCAGTAGTATCTGGGCTGTCATGAACACTGAAGCTTTCTTT.